The rows below give T cell receptor beta chains drawn from one sample of a study of PD-L1 blockade in urothelial cancer. Clones were read by immunoSEQ multiplex PCR, and TCRdb kept only the in-frame ones, dropping some. The table records approximately 52,000 clones, around 80% of them present only once. Material: PBMCs, obtained around atezolizumab (anti-PD-L1) treatment. The receptors were sampled from a man aged 70-80 years with urothelial cancer. Each CDR3 is given with its conserved first and last residue. The D gene is left open where the match is weak. Part of the rows lack a size; the others show once, few, many or a class for expanded clones.

many	TRBV19	-	TRBJ1-2	CASHQDPLREGYTF	TGTGCCAGCCATCAGGATCCCTTAAGAGAAGGCTACACCTTC
few	TRBV6-6	TRBD1	TRBJ2-7	CASRRPGTGYEQYF	TGTGCCAGCAGACGTCCCGGGACAGGGTACGAGCAGTACTTC
-	TRBV5-5	-	TRBJ2-4	CASSLPPVNIQYF	TGTGCCAGCAGCTTACCCCCAGTGAACATTCAGTACTTC
-	TRBV6-1	TRBD1	TRBJ1-1	CASRLTGDSEAFF	TGTGCCAGCAGACTTACAGGGGATTCTGAAGCTTTCTTT
-	TRBV6-1	TRBD1	TRBJ2-7	CASSRGGTGPEQYF	TGTGCCAGCAGTAGAGGCGGGACAGGGCCCGAGCAGTACTTC
-	TRBV10-3	-	TRBJ2-1	CAINSIDNEQFF	TGTGCCATCAACAGCATTGACAATGAGCAGTTCTTC
-	TRBV11-3	TRBD1	TRBJ2-3	CASGDRGQTDTQYF	TGTGCCAGCGGGGACAGGGGGCAAACAGATACGCAGTATTTT
-	TRBV7-2	TRBD1	TRBJ1-1	CASSFYRIGTGGAFF	TGTGCCAGCAGCTTTTACAGGATAGGGACAGGGGGAGCTTTCTTT
-	TRBV6-4	-	TRBJ1-1	CASSFTANTEAFF	TGTGCCAGCAGTTTTACAGCGAACACTGAAGCTTTCTTT
-	TRBV6-5	-	TRBJ2-1	CASRTDAVEQFF	TGTGCCAGCAGGACTGACGCCGTTGAGCAGTTCTTC
-	TRBV9	TRBD2	TRBJ2-1	CASSANPSGLAGGRGEQFF	TGTGCCAGCAGCGCCAACCCATCCGGACTAGCGGGGGGGCGGGGTGAGCAGTTCTTC
-	TRBV13	TRBD2	TRBJ2-3	CASSFRGGAPTDTQYF	TGTGCCAGCAGCTTCCGCGGGGGGGCCCCCACAGATACGCAGTATTTT
once	TRBV7-6	TRBD1	TRBJ2-7	CASSLGPGQGYYEQYF	TGTGCCAGCAGCTTAGGGCCGGGACAGGGTTACTACGAGCAGTACTTC
-	TRBV7-2	TRBD1	TRBJ1-3	CASSSIQGAGNTIYF	TGTGCCAGCAGCTCGATACAGGGGGCCGGAAACACCATATATTTT
-	TRBV30	TRBD2	TRBJ2-3	CAWGKTSGGLGTDTQYF	TGTGCCTGGGGAAAGACTAGCGGGGGTCTAGGCACAGATACGCAGTATTTT
-	TRBV27	TRBD2	TRBJ2-1	CASSRDYNNEQFF	TGTGCCAGCAGTCGGGACTATAACAATGAGCAGTTCTTC
few	TRBV7-2	-	TRBJ2-5	CASSLVSSVQETQYF	TGTGCCAGCAGCTTAGTCTCAAGCGTACAAGAGACCCAGTACTTC
-	TRBV18	TRBD2	TRBJ2-2	CASSPQGLATGELFF	TGTGCCAGCTCACCACAGGGACTAGCGACCGGGGAGCTGTTTTTT
-	TRBV2	-	TRBJ1-6	CASSEALGQRYNSPLHF	TGTGCCAGCAGTGAAGCCTTAGGACAGCGGTATAATTCACCCCTCCACTTT
-	TRBV19	TRBD1	TRBJ1-1	CASSQRQGRTEAFF	TGTGCCAGTAGTCAGAGACAGGGCCGGACTGAAGCTTTCTTT
-	TRBV11-2	-	TRBJ2-1	CASSPRSSKDEQFF	TGTGCCAGCAGCCCCCGAAGTAGCAAAGATGAGCAGTTCTTC
-	TRBV2	TRBD1	TRBJ1-5	CASSPRDSNQPQHF	TGTGCCAGCAGCCCCCGGGACAGTAATCAGCCCCAGCATTTT
-	TRBV7-3	-	TRBJ1-1	CASSRQPNTEAFF	TGTGCCAGCAGCAGACAGCCGAACACTGAAGCTTTCTTT